Below are 25 T cell receptor beta chains sequenced from a single sample in a study of shared clonotypes between healthy human individuals. Repertoires were generated with immunoSEQ multiplex PCR, while TCRdb's copy carries only in-frame clones and drops some. Among 1,500,000 or so clones listed, approximately 97% were seen once. The sample comprised naive CD4+ T cells sorted from blood. Subset indicated: CD45RA+ positively selected. Receptors were obtained from a man aged 25-40 years in good health.

This clone came up once. The V gene is TRBV5-1, the J gene TRBJ1-3; TRBD1 agrees at 8 bases. CDR1 and CDR2 from the germline V gene are SGHRS and YFSETQ. The CDR3 extends over 17 amino acids. The V gene end was trimmed by 1 base and the J gene end by 3 bases; junction bases not matched to a gene: 9. CDR3 loop: CASSLSIQGGFGNTIYF. CDR3 DNA sequence: TGCGCCAGCAGCTTGAGTATACAGGGGGGATTTGGAAACACCATATATTTT.

The DNA for the CDR3 is TGCGCCAGCAGCCCGGAAGTGGGAGAGACCCAGTACTTC. This encodes CASSPEVGETQYF. The chain couples TRBV10-2 to TRBJ2-5; D is ambiguous. Germline assignment: CDR1 WSHSY and CDR2 SAAADI. V was clipped by 6 bases and J by 4 bases, with 12 bases between them. The CDR3 consists of 13 residues.

On this clone itself: This sample also contains other DNA sequences that code for the same CDR3. The rearrangement uses TRBV10-3 and TRBJ1-3; D gene ambiguous. Trimming shortened V by 4 bases and J by 0 bases, and 7 bases separated the two germline ends. CDR3 length: 14 amino acids. The germline V gene encodes CDR1 ENHRY and CDR2 SYGVKD. CDR3: CAISGGGSGNTIYF. CDR3 DNA sequence: TGTGCCATCAGTGGGGGAGGCTCTGGAAACACCATATATTTT.

The V gene is TRBV10-3, the J gene TRBJ1-1; 7 nucleotides align to TRBD1. Germline assignment: CDR1 ENHRY and CDR2 SYGVKD. This CDR3 spans 16 amino acids. The V gene end was trimmed by 6 bases and the J gene end by 1 base; junction bases not matched to a gene: 11. The CDR3: CAISPGPGQQNTEAFF. CDR3 nucleotides: TGTGCCATCAGCCCAGGGCCGGGACAGCAGAACACTGAAGCTTTCTTT.

This clone was seen just once. The rearrangement links TRBV10-3 to TRBJ2-1; 7 bases are a match to TRBD2. Germline V gives CDR1 ENHRY, CDR2 SYGVKD. The CDR3 runs to 14 residues. With V trimmed by 3 bases and J by 3 bases, 2 bases remained unmatched. DNA for the CDR3: TGTGCCATCAGTGATTCGGGAGGCTACAATGAGCAGTTCTTC. Its translation is CAISDSGGYNEQFF.

Details on this clone: The same CDR3 also results from other DNA sequences found in this sample. This chain joins TRBV14 and TRBJ1-2; D unclear. The V end lost 1 base, the J end lost 4 bases, and 7 bases lay between the germline ends. Germline V gene lookup returns CDR1 SGHDN and CDR2 FVKESK. The CDR3 spans 13 residues. DNA for the CDR3: TGTGCCAGCAGCCAAGGGCAGCTCTATGGCTACACCTTC. This sequence encodes CASSQGQLYGYTF.

The genes are TRBV5-8 and TRBJ2-5; D not resolved. The CDR3 consists of 14 residues. Trimming removed 0 bases from V and 5 bases from J, with 11 bases in between. Looked up from germline, CDR1 is SGHTS and CDR2 is YDEGEE. As DNA, the CDR3 is TGTGCCAGCAGCTTGGACAGAACTGTTGAGACCCAGTACTTC. Translated: CASSLDRTVETQYF.

The V call is TRBV19, the J call TRBJ2-3; either TRBD1 or TRBD2 may supply D (5 bases each). The CDR3 runs to 13 residues. Germline lookup yields CDR1 LNHDA and CDR2 SQIVND (reference sequence). V lost 5 bases to trimming and J lost 6 bases, with 12 bases between them. CDR3 DNA sequence: TGTGCCAGTAGTGCCGGGGCTACGGATACGCAGTATTTT. Translating gives CASSAGATDTQYF.

Only a few counts were recorded for this clone. CDR3 in DNA: TGTGCCACCAGCAGAGGCAGGCTTAATCAGCCCCAGCATTTT. As protein: CATSRGRLNQPQHF. This sequence joins TRBV15 and TRBJ1-5; D gene unclear. Germline V gene lookup returns CDR1 LNHNV and CDR2 YYDKDF (reference sequence). There are 14 residues in the CDR3. V lost 1 base to trimming and J lost 4 bases, with 8 bases between them.

The chain combines TRBV7-3 with TRBJ2-3, with 8 bases aligning to TRBD1. J was trimmed by 4 bases and V by 4 bases; bases with no gene match: 10. Germline V CDR1 and CDR2: SGHTA, FQGTGA. The CDR3 loop spans 16 amino acids. In DNA, the CDR3 is TGTGCCAGCAGCTACTTGACAGGGGTCACTGCAGATACGCAGTATTTT. This sequence encodes CASSYLTGVTADTQYF.

With regard to this clone: One end of the junction does not line up with germline, which may come from a read error. The rearrangement uses TRBV11-2 and TRBJ2-7, with 8 bases that match TRBD1. The CDR3 loop spans 15 amino acids. Germline V CDR1 and CDR2: SGHAT, FQNNGV. Here the CDR3 reads CASSLEGQVFYEQYF. For the CDR3, the DNA is TGTGCCAGCAGTTTAGAGGGACAGGTATTTTACGAGCAGTACTTC.

This clone is a singleton in its sample. The chain combines TRBV7-9 with TRBJ1-1; D perhaps matches TRBD1 (6 bases). Per germline, CDR1 SEHNR and CDR2 FQNEAQ (reference sequence). This CDR3 contains 14 residues. The ends were cut back, 1 base at V and 7 bases at J, with 13 bases in the middle. The CDR3 DNA reads as TGTGCCAGCAGCTTAGTAGGGGGTGACCTTGAAGCTTTCTTT. This gives the protein CASSLVGGDLEAFF.

The chain couples TRBV6-6 to TRBJ2-6, with D possibly matching TRBD2 (5 bases). Germline values: CDR1 MNHNY, CDR2 SVGAGI (reference sequence). The CDR3 covers 16 residues. Trimming removed 2 bases from V and 2 bases from J, with 10 bases in between. CDR3 protein: CASSYVGGAGANVLTF. The CDR3 nucleotides are TGTGCCAGCAGTTACGTCGGAGGAGCTGGGGCCAACGTCCTGACTTTC.

The CDR3 loop reads CASSYSNLGTHEQYF. CDR3 nucleotides: TGTGCCAGCAGTTACTCGAATCTGGGTACCCACGAGCAGTACTTC. The chain carries TRBV6-5 and TRBJ2-7; D gene ambiguous. V lost 0 bases and J lost 5, with 14 bases in between. The CDR3 is made up of 15 amino acids. CDR1 MNHEY and CDR2 SVGAGI come from the germline V gene.

The CDR3: CASSRMTGRNEKLFF. The DNA of the CDR3 is TGTGCCAGCAGCCGGATGACAGGGCGTAATGAAAAACTGTTTTTT. The chain employs TRBV9 and TRBJ1-4; 7 bases are a match to TRBD1. CDR1 is SGDLS, CDR2 YYNGEE, per germline. The CDR3 covers 15 residues. Trimming took 4 bases from V and 4 from J; bases not matched to a gene: 7. The whole variable domain, remainder taken from reference TRBV9 and TRBJ1-4, is DSGVTQTPKHLITATGQRVTLRCSPRSGDLSVYWYQQSLDQGLQFLIQYYNGEERAKGNILERFSAQQFPDLHSELNLSSLELGDSALYFCASSRMTGRNEKLFFGSGTQLSVL.

For this clone: At the DNA level, this CDR3 is encoded by other sequences in the same sample as well. This chain connects TRBV18 to TRBJ2-7; TRBD1 agrees at 12 bases. The CDR3 totals 14 residues. Germline values: CDR1 KGHSH, CDR2 LQKENI. V lost 3 bases and J lost 4; bases outside the gene matches: 1. CDR3 sequence (DNA): TGTGCCAGCTCACCGGGACAGGGGGCATACGAGCAGTACTTC. Translated: CASSPGQGAYEQYF.

V is TRBV2 and J is TRBJ1-1, with D maybe TRBD1 (5 bases). Trimming removed 6 bases from V and 0 bases from J, with 11 bases in between. The germline CDR1 and CDR2 sequences are SNHLY and FYNNEI. The CDR3 extends over 14 amino acids. The CDR3: CASRAGQVNTEAFF. The DNA for the CDR3 is TGTGCCAGCAGGGCAGGACAAGTGAACACTGAAGCTTTCTTT.

This sequence joins TRBV27 and TRBJ2-7; the D is unclear. V lost 3 bases to trimming and J lost 2 bases, with 8 bases between them. The CDR3 extends over 13 amino acids. Germline CDR1 is MNHEY and CDR2 is SMNVEV (reference sequence). CDR3 protein: CASSFRTTYEQYF. The CDR3 DNA reads as TGTGCCAGCAGTTTTCGTACGACCTACGAGCAGTACTTC.

The chain combines TRBV6-4 with TRBJ2-3; possibly TRBD2 for D (5 bases). This CDR3 is 16 amino acids long. V was pared by 2 bases and J by 6 bases, with 18 bases between. Germline V gives CDR1 MRHNA, CDR2 SNTAGT. Here the CDR3 reads CASSDTHGPSRDTQYF. The CDR3 DNA sequence: TGTGCCAGCAGTGACACTCACGGACCTAGCCGGGATACGCAGTATTTT.

The rearrangement joins TRBV27 to TRBJ2-1; tentative D call: TRBD2 (6 bases). V was cut by 2 bases and J by 9 bases, with 11 bases left in between. Looked up from germline, CDR1 is MNHEY and CDR2 is SMNVEV (reference sequence). The CDR3 loop spans 13 amino acids. In DNA, the CDR3 is TGTGCCAGCAGTTTAAGGGGAGGTGGTGAGCAGTTCTTC. Its protein is CASSLRGGGEQFF.

This rearrangement joins TRBV18 to TRBJ2-5, with TRBD2 matching 10 bases. The CDR3 is made up of 17 amino acids. V was pared by 3 bases and J by 5 bases, with 12 bases of the junction left unmatched. Germline CDR1 and CDR2: KGHSH and LQKENI. The CDR3 protein is CASSPIKTGTSVETQYF. The CDR3 region has the DNA TGTGCCAGCTCACCCATAAAAACCGGGACTAGCGTGGAGACCCAGTACTTC.

The chain couples TRBV13 to TRBJ2-7; D not certain. Trimming took 6 bases from V and 7 from J, leaving 16 bases between them. This CDR3 has 13 amino acids. Germline V CDR1 and CDR2: PRHDT, FYEKMQ (reference sequence). CDR3 region: CASSQEPASEQYF. The DNA of the CDR3 is TGTGCCAGCAGTCAAGAACCAGCGTCGGAGCAGTACTTC. Based on the CDR3 plus reference TRBV13 and TRBJ2-7, the full variable domain is AAGVIQSPRHLIKEKRETATLKCYPIPRHDTVYWYQQGPGQDPQFLISFYEKMQSDKGSIPDRFSAQQFSDYHSELNMSSLELGDSALYFCASSQEPASEQYFGPGTRLTVT.

The chain links TRBV5-1 to TRBJ2-3; TRBD1 is a possible D gene (6 bases). Per the germline V gene, CDR1 is SGHRS and CDR2 is YFSETQ. The CDR3 is made up of 15 amino acids. Trimming shortened V by 0 bases and J by 5 bases, and 13 bases separated the two germline ends. The CDR3, as DNA: TGCGCCAGCAGCTTGGGTTCGGCAGGGGAAGATACGCAGTATTTT. Its translation is CASSLGSAGEDTQYF. The whole variable domain, filled in from reference TRBV5-1 and TRBJ2-3, reads KAGVTQTPRYLIKTRGQQVTLSCSPISGHRSVSWYQQTPGQGLQFLFEYFSETQRNKGNFPGRFSGRQFSNSRSEMNVSTLELGDSALYLCASSLGSAGEDTQYFGPGTRLTVL.

The J gene is TRBJ2-1, the V gene TRBV5-6; unclear D gene. This CDR3 spans 16 amino acids. The germline CDR1 and CDR2 sequences are SGHDT and YYEEEE. The V end was cut by 4 bases, the J end by 2 bases, with 16 bases between. CDR3 region: CASSNAPLHPYNEQFF. The CDR3 bases are TGTGCCAGCAGCAACGCGCCCCTACACCCCTACAATGAGCAGTTCTTC.

The chain couples TRBV5-1 to TRBJ2-3; 10 nucleotides agree with TRBD2. The CDR3 contains 16 residues. After removal of 4 bases from V and 2 bases from J, the junction contained 7 bases not matched to a gene. Per the germline V gene, CDR1 is SGHRS and CDR2 is YFSETQ. CDR3 protein: CASSPFGLAATDTQYF. The CDR3 bases are TGCGCCAGCAGCCCTTTCGGACTAGCGGCCACAGATACGCAGTATTTT.